A selection of T cell receptor beta chains follows, all from one sample in a study of T cell changes during pregnancy in multiple sclerosis. Repertoires were generated with immunoSEQ multiplex PCR, while TCRdb's copy carries only in-frame clones and drops some. The sample yields tens of thousands of clones, more than 90% seen once. The material was peripheral blood, obtained in the second trimester of pregnancy. Receptor source: a female donor with multiple sclerosis, enrolled in a pregnancy study. Both conserved end residues are part of each CDR3. D genes are given only for firm matches. Some rows have no size entry. The others give once, few or many, or a class for an expanded clone.

j_gene: TRBJ2-1
d_gene: -
len: 13
v_gene: TRBV4-3
abundance: -
CDR3aa: CASSRQGYNEQFF
CDR3nt: TGCGCCAGCAGCCGGCAGGGGTACAATGAGCAGTTCTTC

j_gene: TRBJ1-5
d_gene: -
len: 15
v_gene: TRBV19
abundance: -
CDR3aa: CASSIRGRGAQPQHF
CDR3nt: TGTGCCAGTAGTATCCGTGGCAGGGGTGCTCAGCCCCAGCATTTT

j_gene: TRBJ2-2
d_gene: -
len: 15
v_gene: TRBV5-1
abundance: -
CDR3aa: CASSLVQGAAGELFF
CDR3nt: TGCGCCAGCAGCTTGGTACAGGGTGCAGCCGGGGAGCTGTTTTTT

j_gene: TRBJ2-7
d_gene: -
len: 17
v_gene: TRBV6-1
abundance: once
CDR3aa: CASSESLEGGSSYEQYF
CDR3nt: TGTGCCAGCAGTGAAAGCTTGGAGGGAGGCTCATCCTACGAGCAGTACTTC

j_gene: TRBJ2-7
d_gene: TRBD1
len: 13
v_gene: TRBV27
abundance: -
CDR3aa: CASSLQGSYEQYF
CDR3nt: TGTGCCAGCAGCCTACAGGGGTCCTACGAGCAGTACTTC

j_gene: TRBJ2-5
d_gene: -
len: 14
v_gene: TRBV9
abundance: -
CDR3aa: CASSTGLQRETQYF
CDR3nt: TGTGCCAGCTCAACAGGGCTGCAGAGGGAGACCCAGTACTTC

j_gene: TRBJ1-4
d_gene: -
len: 16
v_gene: TRBV9
abundance: -
CDR3aa: CASSVGGRSVSEKLFF
CDR3nt: TGTGCCAGCAGCGTAGGCGGTAGGTCCGTAAGTGAAAAACTGTTTTTT

j_gene: TRBJ2-5
d_gene: TRBD2
len: 13
v_gene: TRBV9
abundance: -
CDR3aa: CASSVSGRETQYF
CDR3nt: TGTGCCAGCAGTGTTAGCGGGAGGGAGACCCAGTACTTC

j_gene: TRBJ2-5
d_gene: TRBD2
len: 15
v_gene: TRBV19
abundance: -
CDR3aa: CASSIDTRGGETQYF
CDR3nt: TGTGCCAGTAGTATAGATACCCGGGGGGGAGAGACCCAGTACTTC

j_gene: TRBJ2-2
d_gene: TRBD1
len: 16
v_gene: TRBV4-1
abundance: -
CDR3aa: CASSQGDRTNTGELFF
CDR3nt: TGCGCCAGCAGCCAGGGGGACAGGACGAACACCGGGGAGCTGTTTTTT

j_gene: TRBJ1-1
d_gene: TRBD1
len: 15
v_gene: TRBV15
abundance: -
CDR3aa: CATSRTGTGITEAFF
CDR3nt: TGTGCCACCAGCAGGACCGGGACAGGGATCACTGAAGCTTTCTTT

j_gene: TRBJ1-5
d_gene: -
len: 15
v_gene: TRBV5-1
abundance: -
CDR3aa: CASSPLGGVSQPQHF
CDR3nt: TGCGCCAGCAGCCCCCTGGGCGGGGTTAGTCAGCCCCAGCATTTT

j_gene: TRBJ2-1
d_gene: -
len: 11
v_gene: TRBV5-1
abundance: -
CDR3aa: CASRKGNEQFF
CDR3nt: TGCGCCAGCAGAAAGGGGAATGAGCAGTTCTTC

j_gene: TRBJ2-7
d_gene: -
len: 12
v_gene: TRBV29-1
abundance: -
CDR3aa: CSVVSTPPVQYF
CDR3nt: TGCAGCGTTGTCTCGACTCCCCCCGTGCAGTACTTC

j_gene: TRBJ2-1
d_gene: -
len: 14
v_gene: TRBV2
abundance: -
CDR3aa: CASRRGSSYNEQFF
CDR3nt: TGTGCCAGCCGCAGGGGAAGCTCCTACAATGAGCAGTTCTTC

j_gene: TRBJ2-5
d_gene: TRBD2
len: 16
v_gene: TRBV6-1
abundance: -
CDR3aa: CASSDLGGRAQETQYF
CDR3nt: TGTGCCAGCAGTGATTTGGGCGGGAGGGCGCAAGAGACCCAGTACTTC

j_gene: TRBJ1-5
d_gene: -
len: 12
v_gene: TRBV19
abundance: few
CDR3aa: CACQRPRQPQHF
CDR3nt: TGTGCCTGCCAAAGGCCGCGGCAGCCCCAGCATTTT

j_gene: TRBJ2-3
d_gene: -
len: 15
v_gene: TRBV6-1
abundance: -
CDR3aa: CASSEAGYRTDTQYF
CDR3nt: TGTGCCAGCAGTGAGGCAGGGTACCGCACAGATACGCAGTATTTT

j_gene: TRBJ1-1
d_gene: -
len: 14
v_gene: TRBV29-1
abundance: -
CDR3aa: CSVEGQLSNTEAFF
CDR3nt: TGCAGCGTTGAAGGCCAACTATCGAACACTGAAGCTTTCTTT

j_gene: TRBJ2-1
d_gene: TRBD2
len: 13
v_gene: TRBV27
abundance: -
CDR3aa: CASRAGAWNEQFF
CDR3nt: TGTGCCAGCAGGGCGGGAGCCTGGAATGAGCAGTTCTTC

j_gene: TRBJ2-7
d_gene: -
len: 12
v_gene: TRBV13
abundance: -
CDR3aa: CASSFQGEEQYF
CDR3nt: TGTGCCAGCAGCTTTCAAGGGGAAGAGCAGTACTTC

j_gene: TRBJ1-1
d_gene: -
len: 12
v_gene: TRBV28
abundance: -
CDR3aa: CASSPADTEAFF
CDR3nt: TGTGCCAGCAGTCCGGCGGACACTGAAGCTTTCTTT

j_gene: TRBJ2-3
d_gene: -
len: 19
v_gene: TRBV7-9
abundance: -
CDR3aa: CASSLGAGRASEGTDTQYF
CDR3nt: TGTGCCAGCAGCTTAGGGGCGGGGCGAGCCTCCGAGGGCACAGATACGCAGTATTTT

j_gene: TRBJ1-2
d_gene: -
len: 12
v_gene: TRBV2
abundance: -
CDR3aa: CASDNGGNGYTF
CDR3nt: TGTGCCAGTGATAACGGGGGAAATGGCTACACCTTC

j_gene: TRBJ1-1
d_gene: TRBD1
len: 14
v_gene: TRBV30
abundance: -
CDR3aa: CAWTPTGRNTEAFF
CDR3nt: TGTGCCTGGACCCCGACAGGGCGGAACACTGAAGCTTTCTTT

j_gene: TRBJ2-2
d_gene: -
len: 14
v_gene: TRBV14
abundance: -
CDR3aa: CASSRLTDTGELFF
CDR3nt: TGTGCCAGCAGCCGATTGACAGACACCGGGGAGCTGTTTTTT

j_gene: TRBJ2-5
d_gene: -
len: 16
v_gene: TRBV27
abundance: -
CDR3aa: CASSLIGRGLGETQYF
CDR3nt: TGTGCCAGCAGTTTAATCGGCAGGGGCCTCGGAGAGACCCAGTACTTC

j_gene: TRBJ1-2
d_gene: -
len: 13
v_gene: TRBV30
abundance: -
CDR3aa: CAWSEEIRYGYTF
CDR3nt: TGTGCCTGGAGTGAAGAGATCCGCTATGGCTACACCTTC

j_gene: TRBJ1-2
d_gene: TRBD1
len: 15
v_gene: TRBV4-1
abundance: -
CDR3aa: CASSQKTGGSYGYTF
CDR3nt: TGCGCCAGCAGCCAAAAGACAGGGGGCAGCTATGGCTACACCTTC

j_gene: TRBJ1-3
d_gene: -
len: 14
v_gene: TRBV7-2
abundance: -
CDR3aa: CASSLGGSGNTIYF
CDR3nt: TGTGCCAGCAGCTTGGGGGGGTCTGGAAACACCATATATTTT

j_gene: TRBJ1-1
d_gene: -
len: 15
v_gene: TRBV7-8
abundance: -
CDR3aa: CASSWRTVEKTEAFF
CDR3nt: TGTGCCAGCAGCTGGAGGACTGTTGAAAAGACTGAAGCTTTCTTT

j_gene: TRBJ2-6
d_gene: -
len: 15
v_gene: TRBV18
abundance: -
CDR3aa: CASSPSISGANVLTF
CDR3nt: TGTGCCAGCTCACCGAGTATTTCTGGGGCCAACGTCCTGACTTTC

j_gene: TRBJ2-1
d_gene: -
len: 15
v_gene: TRBV6-6
abundance: -
CDR3aa: CASSLSRPVQGEQFF
CDR3nt: TGTGCCAGCAGTTTGTCGCGTCCCGTACAGGGTGAGCAGTTCTTC

j_gene: TRBJ2-7
d_gene: TRBD1
len: 16
v_gene: TRBV7-2
abundance: -
CDR3aa: CASSSHPGQALYEQYF
CDR3nt: TGTGCCAGCAGCTCACACCCGGGACAGGCTTTATACGAGCAGTACTTC

j_gene: TRBJ2-5
d_gene: -
len: 13
v_gene: TRBV7-8
abundance: once
CDR3aa: CASSLAPLETQYF
CDR3nt: TGTGCCAGCAGCTTGGCTCCCCTAGAGACCCAGTACTTC

j_gene: TRBJ2-2
d_gene: -
len: 13
v_gene: TRBV9
abundance: -
CDR3aa: CASSVVTGGELFF
CDR3nt: TGTGCCAGCAGCGTAGTAACAGGCGGGGAGCTGTTTTTT

j_gene: TRBJ2-1
d_gene: TRBD2
len: 14
v_gene: TRBV19
abundance: -
CDR3aa: CASSTGTSFNEQFF
CDR3nt: TGTGCCAGTAGTACCGGGACTAGCTTTAATGAGCAGTTCTTC

j_gene: TRBJ2-5
d_gene: -
len: 16
v_gene: TRBV5-5
abundance: -
CDR3aa: CASSSLQGDRQETQYF
CDR3nt: TGTGCCAGCAGCTCTCTACAGGGCGACCGCCAAGAGACCCAGTACTTC

j_gene: TRBJ2-3
d_gene: -
len: 16
v_gene: TRBV27
abundance: -
CDR3aa: CASRPLMGASTDTQYF
CDR3nt: TGTGCCAGCAGACCTTTAATGGGAGCTAGCACAGATACGCAGTATTTT

j_gene: TRBJ2-4
d_gene: -
len: 15
v_gene: TRBV13
abundance: -
CDR3aa: CASSLAGLAKNIQYF
CDR3nt: TGTGCCAGCAGCTTAGCGGGGTTAGCCAAAAACATTCAGTACTTC

j_gene: TRBJ2-7
d_gene: -
len: 13
v_gene: TRBV28
abundance: -
CDR3aa: CASSNVYSYEQYF
CDR3nt: TGTGCCAGCAGTAATGTATACTCCTACGAGCAGTACTTC

j_gene: TRBJ1-1
d_gene: -
len: 14
v_gene: TRBV4-2
abundance: -
CDR3aa: CASSQDNGGPEAFF
CDR3nt: TGTGCCAGCAGCCAAGATAACGGGGGGCCGGAAGCTTTCTTT

j_gene: TRBJ2-6
d_gene: -
len: 15
v_gene: TRBV2
abundance: -
CDR3aa: CASRSRGSGANVLTF
CDR3nt: TGTGCCAGCCGAAGCAGGGGCTCCGGGGCCAACGTCCTGACTTTC

j_gene: TRBJ2-3
d_gene: TRBD2
len: 17
v_gene: TRBV5-6
abundance: -
CDR3aa: CASSFWTSGVGPDTQYF
CDR3nt: TGTGCCAGCAGCTTCTGGACTAGCGGGGTGGGACCAGATACGCAGTATTTT

j_gene: TRBJ1-2
d_gene: TRBD1
len: 14
v_gene: TRBV6-1
abundance: -
CDR3aa: CASTPGQGNYGYTF
CDR3nt: TGTGCCAGCACCCCGGGACAGGGGAACTATGGCTACACCTTC

j_gene: TRBJ1-2
d_gene: TRBD1
len: 16
v_gene: TRBV4-3
abundance: -
CDR3aa: CASSHAGTGANYGYTF
CDR3nt: TGCGCCAGCAGCCACGCCGGGACAGGGGCTAACTATGGCTACACCTTC

j_gene: TRBJ2-7
d_gene: TRBD2
len: 14
v_gene: TRBV7-2
abundance: -
CDR3aa: CASNIAGSFGEQYF
CDR3nt: TGTGCCAGCAACATAGCGGGGAGCTTTGGGGAGCAGTACTTC

j_gene: TRBJ2-1
d_gene: TRBD2
len: 16
v_gene: TRBV5-3
abundance: -
CDR3aa: CARSSSIAGEYNEQFF
CDR3nt: TGTGCCAGAAGCTCCTCTATAGCGGGAGAATACAATGAGCAGTTCTTC

j_gene: TRBJ1-1
d_gene: -
len: 14
v_gene: TRBV7-4
abundance: -
CDR3aa: CASSSPGICTEAFF
CDR3nt: TGTGCCAGCAGCTCACCGGGGATATGCACTGAAGCTTTCTTT

j_gene: TRBJ1-2
d_gene: TRBD1
len: 10
v_gene: TRBV28
abundance: -
CDR3aa: CATNPGTAYF
CDR3nt: TGTGCCACCAACCCAGGGACAGCCTACTTC

j_gene: TRBJ2-7
d_gene: TRBD2
len: 14
v_gene: TRBV6-1
abundance: -
CDR3aa: CASRPGLASYEQYF
CDR3nt: TGTGCCAGCAGACCGGGACTAGCTTCTTACGAGCAGTACTTC

j_gene: TRBJ1-5
d_gene: -
len: 14
v_gene: TRBV19
abundance: -
CDR3aa: CASSMDSSNQPQHF
CDR3nt: TGTGCCAGTAGTATGGACAGCAGCAATCAGCCCCAGCATTTT

j_gene: TRBJ1-2
d_gene: -
len: 12
v_gene: TRBV28
abundance: -
CDR3aa: CASGERVRGYTF
CDR3nt: TGTGCCAGCGGAGAGCGAGTCCGCGGCTACACCTTC

j_gene: TRBJ1-5
d_gene: -
len: 13
v_gene: TRBV10-3
abundance: -
CDR3aa: CAISGGNDQPQHF
CDR3nt: TGTGCCATCAGCGGGGGTAACGATCAGCCCCAGCATTTT